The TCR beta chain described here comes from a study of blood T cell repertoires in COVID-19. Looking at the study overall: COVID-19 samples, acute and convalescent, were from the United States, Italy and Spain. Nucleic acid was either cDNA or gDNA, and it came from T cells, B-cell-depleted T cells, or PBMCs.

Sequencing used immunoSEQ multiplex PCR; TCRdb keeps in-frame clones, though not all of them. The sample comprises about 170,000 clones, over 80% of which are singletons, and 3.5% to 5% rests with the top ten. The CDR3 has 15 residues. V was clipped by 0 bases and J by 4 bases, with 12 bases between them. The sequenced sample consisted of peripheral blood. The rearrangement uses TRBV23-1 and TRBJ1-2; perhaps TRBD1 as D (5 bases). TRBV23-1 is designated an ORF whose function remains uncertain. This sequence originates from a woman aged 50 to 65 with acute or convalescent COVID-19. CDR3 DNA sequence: TGCGCCAGCAGTCAATCTTTCGGGGGATTCTATGGCTACACCTTC. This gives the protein CASSQSFGGFYGYTF.